The 2 T cell receptor beta chains listed next were all sequenced from one sample in a study of shared clonotypes between healthy human individuals. Sequencing was performed with immunoSEQ multiplex PCR; in TCRdb, only in-frame clones are kept and a portion is missing. The top ten hold about 0.064% of the sample, which has 400,000 to 600,000 clones, 90% to 96% seen once. Sequenced sample: naive CD4+ T cells sorted from blood. Noted subset: CD45RA+ positively selected. The receptors stem from a woman aged 25-40 years in good health.

The chain joins TRBV7-9 to TRBJ1-1; no clear D. The V end lost 1 base, the J end lost 3 bases, and 3 bases lay between the germline ends. This CDR3 region has 12 residues. Per germline, CDR1 SEHNR and CDR2 FQNEAQ (reference sequence). CDR3 nucleotides: TGTGCCAGCAGCTTAGAGGACACTGAAGCTTTCTTT. As protein: CASSLEDTEAFF.

The gene calls are TRBV2 and TRBJ2-5, with TRBD2 matching over 15 bases. The CDR3 extends over 16 amino acids. Germline loops: CDR1 SNHLY, CDR2 FYNNEI. Germline trimming cut 11 bases from V and 5 bases from J; bases unmatched to any gene: 12. CDR3 bases: TGTGCCTCATCACCGGGACTAGCGGGAGGCGGGGAGACCCAGTACTTC. Encoded protein: CASSPGLAGGGETQYF.